The T cell receptor (beta chain) under discussion was sequenced for a study of cytomegalovirus exposure and HLA in healthy donors. Study-wide context: Unique TCR beta sequences numbering over 100 million came from around 180 million T cells in an earlier analysis.

Primers included in the PCR were 60 Vbeta and 13 Jbeta primers. The repertoire was sequenced with immunoSEQ multiplex PCR; TCRdb's copy has only in-frame clones and lacks some. The repertoire holds 180,000 or so clones, with approximately 77% as singletons. The CDR3 sequence is 14 residues long. J was trimmed by 4 bases and V by 3 bases; bases with no gene match: 3. In germline, CDR1 is MDHEN, CDR2 SYDVKM. This chain links TRBV28 with TRBJ2-7, with 10 bases lining up with TRBD2. The origin of this receptor is a male donor in good health and CMV-seronegative. Sequencing input: PBMCs. The chain's CDR3 is CASSLSSGGYEQYF. In DNA, the CDR3 is TGTGCCAGCAGTTTGTCTAGCGGGGGTTACGAGCAGTACTTC. The variable domain in full, completed from reference TRBV28 and TRBJ2-7, reads DVKVTQSSRYLVKRTGEKVFLECVQDMDHENMFWYRQDPGLGLRLIYFSYDVKMKEKGDIPEGYSVSREKKERFSLILESASTNQTSMYLCASSLSSGGYEQYFGPGTRLTVT.